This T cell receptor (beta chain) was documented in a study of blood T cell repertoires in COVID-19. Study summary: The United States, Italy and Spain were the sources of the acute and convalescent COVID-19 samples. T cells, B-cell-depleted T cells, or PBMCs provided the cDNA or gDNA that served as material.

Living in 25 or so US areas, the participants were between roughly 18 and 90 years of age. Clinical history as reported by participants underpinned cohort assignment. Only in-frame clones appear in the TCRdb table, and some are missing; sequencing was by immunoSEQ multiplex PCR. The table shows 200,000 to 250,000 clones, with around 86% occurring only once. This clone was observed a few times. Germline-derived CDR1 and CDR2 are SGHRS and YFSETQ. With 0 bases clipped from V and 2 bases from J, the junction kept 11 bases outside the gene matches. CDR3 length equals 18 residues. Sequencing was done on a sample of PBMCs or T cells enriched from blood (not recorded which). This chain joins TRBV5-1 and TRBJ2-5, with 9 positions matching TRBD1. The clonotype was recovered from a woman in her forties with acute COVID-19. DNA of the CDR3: TGCGCCAGCAGCTTGGGGACAGGGGTAGGAAGCGATCAAGAGACCCAGTACTTC. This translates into CASSLGTGVGSDQETQYF.